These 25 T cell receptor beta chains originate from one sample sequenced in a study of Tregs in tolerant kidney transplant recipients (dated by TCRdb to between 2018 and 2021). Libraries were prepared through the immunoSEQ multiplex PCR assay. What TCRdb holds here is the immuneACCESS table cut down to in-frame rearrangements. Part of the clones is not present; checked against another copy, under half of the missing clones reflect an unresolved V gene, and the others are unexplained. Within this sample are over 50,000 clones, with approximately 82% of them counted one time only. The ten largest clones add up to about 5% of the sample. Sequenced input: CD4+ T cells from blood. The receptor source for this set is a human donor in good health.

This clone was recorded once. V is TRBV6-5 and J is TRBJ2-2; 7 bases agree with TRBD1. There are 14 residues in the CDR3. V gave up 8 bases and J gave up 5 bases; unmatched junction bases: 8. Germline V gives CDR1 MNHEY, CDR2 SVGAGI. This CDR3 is CASSKRGRTGELFF. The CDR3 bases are TGTGCCAGCTCAAAAAGGGGGCGGACCGGGGAGCTGTTTTTT.

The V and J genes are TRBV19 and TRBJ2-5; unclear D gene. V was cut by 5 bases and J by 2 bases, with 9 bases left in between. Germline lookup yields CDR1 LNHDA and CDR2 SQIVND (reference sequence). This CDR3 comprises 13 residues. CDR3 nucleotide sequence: TGTGCCAGTAGTCGGGTGGAGCAAGAGACCCAGTACTTC. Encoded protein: CASSRVEQETQYF. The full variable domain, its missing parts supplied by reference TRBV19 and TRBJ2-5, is DGGITQSPKYLFRKEGQNVTLSCEQNLNHDAMYWYRQDPGQGLRLIYYSQIVNDFQKGDIAEGYSVSREKKESFPLTVTSAQKNPTAFYLCASSRVEQETQYFGPGTRLLVL.

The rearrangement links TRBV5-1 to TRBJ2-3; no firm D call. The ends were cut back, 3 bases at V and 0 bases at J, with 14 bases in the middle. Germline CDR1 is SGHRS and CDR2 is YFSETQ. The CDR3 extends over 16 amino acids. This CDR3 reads CASSSISGYSTDTQYF. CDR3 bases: TGCGCCAGCAGCTCAATCTCGGGCTATAGCACAGATACGCAGTATTTT.

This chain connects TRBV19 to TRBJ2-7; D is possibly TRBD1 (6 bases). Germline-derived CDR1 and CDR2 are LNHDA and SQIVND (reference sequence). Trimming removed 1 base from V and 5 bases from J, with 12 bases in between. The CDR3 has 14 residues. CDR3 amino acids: CASSIARGAHEQYF. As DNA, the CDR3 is TGTGCCAGTAGTATAGCCAGGGGAGCTCACGAGCAGTACTTC.

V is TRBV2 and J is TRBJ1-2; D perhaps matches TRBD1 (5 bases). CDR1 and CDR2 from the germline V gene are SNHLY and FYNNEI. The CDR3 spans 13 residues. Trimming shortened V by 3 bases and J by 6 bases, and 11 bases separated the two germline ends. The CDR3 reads CASSEEGRNGYTF. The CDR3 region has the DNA TGTGCCAGCAGTGAGGAGGGGAGAAATGGCTACACCTTC.

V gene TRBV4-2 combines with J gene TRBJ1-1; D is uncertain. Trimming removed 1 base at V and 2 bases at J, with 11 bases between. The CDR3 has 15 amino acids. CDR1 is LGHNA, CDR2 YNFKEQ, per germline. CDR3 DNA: TGTGCCAGCAGCCAAGTGGCACTTTCCAACACTGAAGCTTTCTTT. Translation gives CASSQVALSNTEAFF.

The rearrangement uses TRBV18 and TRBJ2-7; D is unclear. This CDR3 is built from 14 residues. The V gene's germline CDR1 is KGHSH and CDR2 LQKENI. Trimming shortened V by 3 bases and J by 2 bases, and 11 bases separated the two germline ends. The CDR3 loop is CASSPAAATYEQYF. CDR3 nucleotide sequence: TGTGCCAGCTCACCCGCGGCGGCTACCTACGAGCAGTACTTC.

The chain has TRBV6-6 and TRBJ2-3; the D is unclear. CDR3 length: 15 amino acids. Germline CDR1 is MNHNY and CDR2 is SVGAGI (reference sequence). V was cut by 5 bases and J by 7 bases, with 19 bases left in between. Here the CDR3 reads CASSLTGFAQNTQYF. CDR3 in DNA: TGTGCCAGCAGTCTTACCGGGTTCGCACAAAATACGCAGTATTTT.

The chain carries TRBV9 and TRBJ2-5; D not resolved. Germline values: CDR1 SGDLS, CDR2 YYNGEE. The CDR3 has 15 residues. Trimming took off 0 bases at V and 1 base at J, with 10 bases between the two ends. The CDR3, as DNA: TGTGCCAGCAGCGTAGCACCCCGCGGCCAAGAGACCCAGTACTTC. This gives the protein CASSVAPRGQETQYF.

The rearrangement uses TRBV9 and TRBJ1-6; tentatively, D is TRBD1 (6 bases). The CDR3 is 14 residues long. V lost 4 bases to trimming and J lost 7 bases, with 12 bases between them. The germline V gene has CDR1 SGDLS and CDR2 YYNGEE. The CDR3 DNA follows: TGTGCCAGCAGCCTAGGGACATTAAATTCACCCCTCCACTTT. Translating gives CASSLGTLNSPLHF.

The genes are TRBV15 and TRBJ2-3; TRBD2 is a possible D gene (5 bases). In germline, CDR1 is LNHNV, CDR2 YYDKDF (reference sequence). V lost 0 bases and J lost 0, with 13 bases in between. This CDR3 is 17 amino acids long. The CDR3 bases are TGTGCCACCAGCAGAGATCGTATGCTAGCTAGCACAGATACGCAGTATTTT. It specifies CATSRDRMLASTDTQYF.

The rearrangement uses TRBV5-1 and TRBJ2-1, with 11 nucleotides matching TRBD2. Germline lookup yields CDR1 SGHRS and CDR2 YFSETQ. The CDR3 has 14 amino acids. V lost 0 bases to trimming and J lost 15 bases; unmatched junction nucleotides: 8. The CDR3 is CASSLEGLADHPFF. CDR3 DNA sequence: TGCGCCAGCAGCTTGGAGGGACTAGCGGACCACCCGTTCTTC. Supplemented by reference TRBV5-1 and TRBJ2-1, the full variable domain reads KAGVTQTPRYLIKTRGQQVTLSCSPISGHRSVSWYQQTPGQGLQFLFEYFSETQRNKGNFPGRFSGRQFSNSRSEMNVSTLELGDSALYLCASSLEGLADHPFFGPGTRLTVL.

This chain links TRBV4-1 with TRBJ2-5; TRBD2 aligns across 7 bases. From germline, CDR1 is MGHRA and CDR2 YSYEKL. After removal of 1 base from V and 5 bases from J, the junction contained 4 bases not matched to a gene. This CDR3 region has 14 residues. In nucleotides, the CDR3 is TGCGCCAGCAGCCAAGTTCGGGGGGTTGAGACCCAGTACTTC. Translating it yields CASSQVRGVETQYF.

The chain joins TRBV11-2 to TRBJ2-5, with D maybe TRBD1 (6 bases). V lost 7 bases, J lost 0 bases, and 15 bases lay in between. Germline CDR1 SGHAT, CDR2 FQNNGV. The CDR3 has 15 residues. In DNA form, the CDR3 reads TGTGCCAGCACCCTAGGGGGTTTTTACCAAGAGACCCAGTACTTC. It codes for CASTLGGFYQETQYF.

Written as DNA, the CDR3 is TGTGCCAGCAGCTTCGGGGGACCCACCTACGAGCAGTACTTC. This gives the protein CASSFGGPTYEQYF. This chain connects TRBV5-8 to TRBJ2-7, with D possibly being TRBD2 (6 bases). Trimming stripped 2 bases from V and 2 bases from J, with 11 bases between. The CDR3 runs to 14 residues. Germline lookup yields CDR1 SGHTS and CDR2 YDEGEE.

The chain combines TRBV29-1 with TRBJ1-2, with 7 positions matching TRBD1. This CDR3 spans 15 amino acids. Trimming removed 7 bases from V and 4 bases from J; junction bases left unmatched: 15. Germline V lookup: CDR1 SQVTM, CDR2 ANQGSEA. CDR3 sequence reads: CSAYAPGQSSYGYTF. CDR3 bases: TGCAGCGCCTACGCGCCGGGACAGAGTTCCTATGGCTACACCTTC.

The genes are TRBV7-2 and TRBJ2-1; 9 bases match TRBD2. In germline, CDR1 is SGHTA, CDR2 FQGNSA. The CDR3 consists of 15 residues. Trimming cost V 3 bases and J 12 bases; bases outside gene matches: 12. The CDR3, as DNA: TGTGCCAGCAGCTTGGGGACTAGCCCGCCCCCAAGGCAGTTCTTC. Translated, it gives CASSLGTSPPPRQFF.

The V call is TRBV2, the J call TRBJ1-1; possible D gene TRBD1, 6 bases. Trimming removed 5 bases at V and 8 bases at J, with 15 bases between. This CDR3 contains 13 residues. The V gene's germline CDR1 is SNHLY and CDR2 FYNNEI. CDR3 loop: CASSRESTGEAFF. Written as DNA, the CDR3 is TGTGCCAGCAGTCGGGAGAGTACAGGGGAAGCTTTCTTT.

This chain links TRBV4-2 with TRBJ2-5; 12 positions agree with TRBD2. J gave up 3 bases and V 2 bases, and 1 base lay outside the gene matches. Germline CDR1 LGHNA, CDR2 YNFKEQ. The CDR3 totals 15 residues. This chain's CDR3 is CASSQRLAGEETQYF. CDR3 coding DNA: TGTGCCAGCAGCCAAAGACTAGCGGGAGAAGAGACCCAGTACTTC.

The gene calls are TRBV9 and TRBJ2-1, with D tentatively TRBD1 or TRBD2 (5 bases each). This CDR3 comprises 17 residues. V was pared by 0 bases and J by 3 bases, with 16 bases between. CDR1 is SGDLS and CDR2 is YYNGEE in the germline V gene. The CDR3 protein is CASSVDLGRDHYNEQFF. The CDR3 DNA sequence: TGTGCCAGCAGCGTAGATCTGGGACGGGACCACTACAATGAGCAGTTCTTC.

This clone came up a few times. This CDR3 reads CASSLASTGTKAQHF. CDR3 DNA sequence: TGTGCCAGCAGCTTAGCCTCGACAGGGACAAAGGCCCAGCATTTT. The chain uses TRBV11-2 and TRBJ1-5; the match to TRBD1 covers 7 bases. This CDR3 region has 15 residues. V shed 1 base, J shed 11 bases, and the junction held 11 bases outside the gene matches. The germline V gene encodes CDR1 SGHAT and CDR2 FQNNGV.

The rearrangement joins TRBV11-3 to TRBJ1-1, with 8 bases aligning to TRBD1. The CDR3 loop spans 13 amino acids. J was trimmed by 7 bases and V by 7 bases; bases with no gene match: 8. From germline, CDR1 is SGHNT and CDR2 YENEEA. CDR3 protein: CASKMGQVNEAFF. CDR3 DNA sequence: TGTGCCAGCAAGATGGGACAGGTGAATGAAGCTTTCTTT.

CDR3 coding DNA: TGTGCCAGCAGCTCATCCGGGACTAGCGTAGATACGCAGTATTTT. Its protein product is CASSSSGTSVDTQYF. This rearrangement joins TRBV7-6 to TRBJ2-3, with 10 bases lining up with TRBD2. Germline V gene lookup returns CDR1 SGHVS and CDR2 FNYEAQ. After removal of 4 bases from V and 5 bases from J, the junction contained 6 bases not matched to a gene. The CDR3 is 15 amino acids.

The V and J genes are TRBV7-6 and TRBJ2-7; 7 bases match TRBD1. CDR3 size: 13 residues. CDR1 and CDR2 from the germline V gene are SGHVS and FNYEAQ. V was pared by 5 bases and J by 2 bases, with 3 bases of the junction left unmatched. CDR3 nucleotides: TGTGCCAGCAGCGCCGGGACAGCCTACGAGCAGTACTTC. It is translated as CASSAGTAYEQYF.

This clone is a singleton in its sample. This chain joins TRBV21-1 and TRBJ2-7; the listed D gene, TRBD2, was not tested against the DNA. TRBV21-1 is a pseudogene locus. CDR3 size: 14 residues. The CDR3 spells CASSKLRLAREQYF. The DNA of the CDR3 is TGTGCCAGCAGCAAACTGAGACTAGCCCGCGAGCAGTACTTC.